This TCR beta chain appears in the sequencing data of a study of cytomegalovirus exposure and HLA in healthy donors. Donors were nominally healthy when sampled, though unrecorded immune exposures were likely. Primers: 60 Vbeta forward and 13 Jbeta reverse. Sequenced by immunoSEQ multiplex PCR; TCRdb stores in-frame clones only, minus some. The table lists around 130,000 clones, around 85% of them singletons. Study results and limitations: Associated with cytomegalovirus, according to the listing, were 164 TCR beta chains.

For this clone: Its matching antigen is unknown.

CDR3 length: 13 amino acids. V dropped 4 bases and J dropped 0 bases, with 7 bases sitting between them. The germline gives CDR1 SGDLS, CDR2 YYNGEE. The source of this sequence is a woman in her twenties or thirties in good health and CMV-seropositive. Sequencing was carried out using PBMCs. V usage is TRBV9 and J usage is TRBJ1-1; no clear D. CDR3 loop: CASSPRVNTEAFF. The CDR3 DNA sequence: TGTGCCAGCAGCCCCCGGGTGAACACTGAAGCTTTCTTT.